Sequencing of this TCR beta chain was carried out in a study of blood T cell repertoires in COVID-19. Study details: The United States, Italy and Spain were the sources of the acute and convalescent COVID-19 samples. The analysed material was cDNA or gDNA that came from T cells, B-cell-depleted T cells, or PBMCs.

The CDR3 is 14 amino acids. V was cut by 3 bases and J by 5 bases, with 15 bases left in between. The germline V gene has CDR1 SGHRS and CDR2 YFSETQ. The participants were between about 18 and 100 years old and came from 24 US areas. Methods used by the authors: Quantification of nucleated cells was approximated via reference gene primer amplification. TCRdb keeps only in-frame clones here, not all; method: immunoSEQ multiplex PCR. V and J calls and clone size are as listed in that table; D and trimming were resolved from the DNA. The table lists roughly 430,000 clones, roughly 87% of them singletons.

This chain uses TRBV5-1 with TRBJ2-7; TRBD2 is a possible D gene (7 bases). This TCR was recovered from a woman in her thirties or forties with acute COVID-19. The sample comprised PBMCs or T cells enriched from blood (not recorded which). CDR3 amino acids: CASSSRLAGDEQYF. Written as DNA, the CDR3 is TGCGCCAGCAGCTCTCGACTAGCAGGGGACGAGCAGTACTTC.